This T cell receptor (beta chain) was sequenced for a study of CD8 T cells in Susac syndrome. Random hexamers primed reverse transcription of about 0.5 to 1 ug RNA. Via MiXCR, TCRdb re-called the immunoSEQ multiplex PCR reads, giving one row per CDR3 protein. In the table there are about 200,000 distinct CDR3 sequences, approximately 95% of which are singletons. From blood CD8+ and CD4+ T cells, the TCR beta chain was sequenced. Isolation of CD8+ and CD4+ T cells was performed negatively, whereas enrichment of TEMRA cells was done by FACS. The ends lost 5 bases at V and 6 bases at J; junction bases unmatched: 6. Germline values: CDR1 DFQATT, CDR2 SNEGSKA (reference sequence). The CDR3 runs to 12 residues.

The J gene is TRBJ1-2, the V gene TRBV20-1; the match to TRBD1 covers 7 bases. The source of this sequence is a human donor with multiple sclerosis. The sample taken for sequencing was CD4+ T cells from PBMCs. The CDR3 nucleotides read TGCAGTGCTCTCCGCGGACAGGATGGCTACACCTTC. Translated, it gives CSALRGQDGYTF.